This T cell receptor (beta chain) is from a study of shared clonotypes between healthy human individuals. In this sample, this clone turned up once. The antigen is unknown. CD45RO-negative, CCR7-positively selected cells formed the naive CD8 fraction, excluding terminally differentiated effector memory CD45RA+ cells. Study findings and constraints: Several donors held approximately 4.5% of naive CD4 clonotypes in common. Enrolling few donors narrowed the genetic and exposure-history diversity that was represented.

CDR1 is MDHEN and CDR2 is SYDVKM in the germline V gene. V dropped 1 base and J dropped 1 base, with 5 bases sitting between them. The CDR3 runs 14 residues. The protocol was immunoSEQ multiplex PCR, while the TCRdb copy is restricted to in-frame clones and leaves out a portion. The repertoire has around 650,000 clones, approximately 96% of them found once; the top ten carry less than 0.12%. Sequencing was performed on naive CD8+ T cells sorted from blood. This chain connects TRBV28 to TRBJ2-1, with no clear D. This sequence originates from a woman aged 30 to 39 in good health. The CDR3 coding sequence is TGTGCCAGCAGTTTATTTGTTTCCTACAATGAGCAGTTCTTC. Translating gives CASSLFVSYNEQFF.